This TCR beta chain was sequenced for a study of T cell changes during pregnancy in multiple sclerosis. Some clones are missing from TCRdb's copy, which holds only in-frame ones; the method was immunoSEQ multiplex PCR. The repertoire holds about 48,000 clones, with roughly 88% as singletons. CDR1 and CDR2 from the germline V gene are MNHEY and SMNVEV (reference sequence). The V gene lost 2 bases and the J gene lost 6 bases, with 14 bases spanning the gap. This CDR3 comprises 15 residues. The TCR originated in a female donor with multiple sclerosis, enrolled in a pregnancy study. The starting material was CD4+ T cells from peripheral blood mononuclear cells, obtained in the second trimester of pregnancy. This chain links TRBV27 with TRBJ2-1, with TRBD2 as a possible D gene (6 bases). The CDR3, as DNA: TGTGCCAGCAGTTTAAAACTAGCTGGAATCAATGAGCAGTTCTTC. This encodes CASSLKLAGINEQFF.